What follows is one T cell receptor (beta chain) and its context. The antigen is unknown. These data come from a study of tumor-infiltrating lymphocytes in localized non-small cell lung cancer. The study, taken as a whole, reports: Different pieces of the same tissue went to different assays, confounding technical variation with intratumor heterogeneity.

V trimming: 0 bases; J trimming: 5 bases; junction bases outside the gene matches: 6. This CDR3 is built from 15 residues. Germline V gene lookup returns CDR1 MNHEY and CDR2 SMNVEV (reference sequence). Assay: immunoSEQ multiplex PCR; the TCRdb copy retains only in-frame clones and omits some. The sample holds some 8,000 clones; 79% are singletons and the top ten take 10% to 15%. Sequences were obtained from uninvolved lung tissue not adjacent to the tumor. This receptor was identified in a human donor with non-small cell lung cancer. V usage is TRBV27 and J usage is TRBJ1-1; 7 bases map to TRBD1. The DNA of the CDR3 is TGTGCCAGCAGTTTATCAGGGGGCGCGTCTACTGAAGCTTTCTTT. Translation gives CASSLSGGASTEAFF.